A single sample gave rise to the 29 T cell receptor beta chains below, sequenced in a study of cytomegalovirus exposure and HLA in healthy donors. The PCR used 60 Vbeta and 13 Jbeta primers. Some clones are missing from TCRdb's copy, which holds only in-frame ones; the method was immunoSEQ multiplex PCR. This table has around 180,000 clones, approximately 71% appearing once. Sequenced material: PBMCs. All receptors derive from a girl aged 10 to 17 in good health and CMV-seronegative.

The chain has TRBV30 and TRBJ1-3; D uncertain. With 3 bases removed from V and 4 bases from J, the gap between germline ends came to 13 bases. This CDR3 is built from 14 residues. The germline CDR1 and CDR2 sequences are GTSNPN and SVGIG (reference sequence). CDR3 residues: CAWSLPEGGNTIYF. CDR3 in DNA: TGTGCCTGGAGCTTACCCGAGGGCGGAAACACCATATATTTT.

V usage is TRBV27 and J usage is TRBJ2-7, with 7 bases aligning to TRBD1. Trimming cost V 5 bases and J 4 bases; bases outside gene matches: 8. Germline V gene lookup returns CDR1 MNHEY and CDR2 SMNVEV (reference sequence). The length of the CDR3 is 14 residues. The CDR3 reads CASSITGTVYEQYF. The DNA for the CDR3 is TGTGCCAGCAGTATTACCGGGACAGTATACGAGCAGTACTTC.

The V and J genes are TRBV5-1 and TRBJ2-3; the D is unclear. In germline, CDR1 is SGHRS, CDR2 YFSETQ. The CDR3 is 15 residues long. V was cut by 0 bases and J by 4 bases, with 12 bases left in between. The chain's CDR3 is CASSLGQIAADTQYF. The CDR3 coding sequence is TGCGCCAGCAGCTTGGGGCAGATTGCAGCAGATACGCAGTATTTT. Full variable domain (rest looked up from reference TRBV5-1 and TRBJ2-3): KAGVTQTPRYLIKTRGQQVTLSCSPISGHRSVSWYQQTPGQGLQFLFEYFSETQRNKGNFPGRFSGRQFSNSRSEMNVSTLELGDSALYLCASSLGQIAADTQYFGPGTRLTVL.

This clone was seen a single time. V gene TRBV7-6 combines with J gene TRBJ2-2, with D possibly being TRBD2 (5 bases). Per the germline V gene, CDR1 is SGHVS and CDR2 is FNYEAQ. This CDR3 contains 17 residues. Trimming pared 3 bases from V and 4 bases from J, leaving 18 bases between. The CDR3 spells CASSLRPRGMSTGELFF. CDR3 sequence (DNA): TGTGCCAGCAGCTTGCGGCCTCGGGGTATGAGCACCGGGGAGCTGTTTTTT.

This sequence joins TRBV2 and TRBJ2-7, with D perhaps matching TRBD2 (7 bases). CDR1 and CDR2 from the germline V gene are SNHLY and FYNNEI. The V end lost 0 bases, the J end lost 4 bases, and 28 bases lay between the germline ends. This CDR3 contains 20 residues. The CDR3 coding sequence is TGTGCCAGCAGTGAAGCACAGGGTCCCCTCGGACTAGTCTTTACTTACGAGCAGTACTTC. Translating it yields CASSEAQGPLGLVFTYEQYF.

The chain combines TRBV7-9 with TRBJ1-6; 7 nucleotides line up with TRBD1. CDR3 length equals 16 residues. From germline, CDR1 is SEHNR and CDR2 FQNEAQ (reference sequence). V gave up 3 bases and J gave up 9 bases; unmatched junction bases: 11. CDR3 nucleotides: TGTGCCAGCAGCTTTACAGCACAGGGGAGTGTTTCACCCCTCCACTTT. Translation gives CASSFTAQGSVSPLHF.

The chain carries TRBV9 and TRBJ1-5; 9 nucleotides match TRBD1. The CDR3 is 15 residues long. V lost 1 base to trimming and J lost 7 bases; unmatched junction nucleotides: 6. Germline CDR1 reads SGDLS; CDR2 reads YYNGEE. The CDR3 is CASSVTGGADQPQHF. The CDR3 DNA is TGTGCCAGCAGCGTAACAGGGGGCGCGGACCAGCCCCAGCATTTT. Supplemented by reference TRBV9 and TRBJ1-5, the full variable domain reads DSGVTQTPKHLITATGQRVTLRCSPRSGDLSVYWYQQSLDQGLQFLIQYYNGEERAKGNILERFSAQQFPDLHSELNLSSLELGDSALYFCASSVTGGADQPQHFGDGTRLSIL.

The chain couples TRBV6-1 to TRBJ1-5, with 8 bases fitting TRBD1. Germline CDR1 and CDR2: MNHNS and SASEGT. The CDR3 runs to 19 residues. Trimming removed 3 bases from V and 7 bases from J; junction bases left unmatched: 20. DNA for the CDR3: TGTGCCAGCAGTGAGCGCGGACAGGGTCGGCGAACCGAGGGCCAGCCCCAGCATTTT. It codes for CASSERGQGRRTEGQPQHF.

V usage is TRBV6-1 and J usage is TRBJ1-5; 8 bases are shared with TRBD1. The CDR3 runs 16 residues. The germline V gene encodes CDR1 MNHNS and CDR2 SASEGT. Trimming at V came to 2 bases and at J to 2 bases, leaving 5 bases not matched to a gene. The CDR3 DNA follows: TGTGCCAGCAGTGAATTCGCGACAGGGGGCAATCAGCCCCAGCATTTT. This gives the protein CASSEFATGGNQPQHF.

The chain uses TRBV19 and TRBJ1-6; TRBD1 agrees at 8 bases. V gave up 7 bases and J gave up 4 bases; unmatched junction bases: 6. This CDR3 spans 15 amino acids. In germline, CDR1 is LNHDA, CDR2 SQIVND (reference sequence). CDR3 protein: CASTEWTGYNSPLHF. The DNA of the CDR3 is TGTGCCAGTACCGAATGGACAGGGTATAATTCACCCCTCCACTTT. Full variable domain (remainder filled in from reference TRBV19 and TRBJ1-6): DGGITQSPKYLFRKEGQNVTLSCEQNLNHDAMYWYRQDPGQGLRLIYYSQIVNDFQKGDIAEGYSVSREKKESFPLTVTSAQKNPTAFYLCASTEWTGYNSPLHFGNGTRLTVT.

This clone was counted only a few times. The chain couples TRBV9 to TRBJ2-7; 9 bases are a match to TRBD2. J was trimmed by 4 bases and V by 3 bases; bases with no gene match: 5. This CDR3 has 14 amino acids. Per the germline V gene, CDR1 is SGDLS and CDR2 is YYNGEE. The CDR3 DNA follows: TGTGCCAGCAGCGAGCGGGGGGCGGGTTACGAGCAGTACTTC. It translates to CASSERGAGYEQYF.

This chain uses TRBV18 with TRBJ2-7; possible D gene TRBD1, 6 bases. Germline V gene data show CDR1 as KGHSH and CDR2 as LQKENI. V lost 5 bases and J lost 0, with 8 bases in between. There are 13 residues in the CDR3. CDR3 loop: CASSGQLSYEQYF. CDR3 in DNA: TGTGCCAGCTCAGGACAGCTCTCCTACGAGCAGTACTTC. Drawing the rest from reference TRBV18 and TRBJ2-7, the complete variable domain is NAGVMQNPRHLVRRRGQEARLRCSPMKGHSHVYWYRQLPEEGLKFMVYLQKENIIDESGMPKERFSAEFPKEGPSILRIQQVVRGDSAAYFCASSGQLSYEQYFGPGTRLTVT.

The rearrangement joins TRBV27 to TRBJ1-2; 10 positions agree with TRBD1. Germline loops: CDR1 MNHEY, CDR2 SMNVEV (reference sequence). CDR3 length equals 17 residues. V shed 2 bases, J shed 4 bases, and the junction held 10 bases outside the gene matches. The CDR3 nucleotides are TGTGCCAGCAGTTTAACGGCGGGACAGGGGATTTCCTATGGCTACACCTTC. Its protein is CASSLTAGQGISYGYTF.

The rearrangement links TRBV14 to TRBJ1-1; D gene uncertain. The CDR3 is 13 residues long. Germline V gene lookup returns CDR1 SGHDN and CDR2 FVKESK. The V and J ends lost 4 bases and 4 bases respectively, with 10 bases between them. CDR3 sequence (DNA): TGTGCCAGCAGCCCTGCGGGAATCACTGAAGCTTTCTTT. Translating it yields CASSPAGITEAFF.

The CDR3 bases are TGTGCCAGCAGTTTGACAGGGGGCCCGTGGGGCAATCAGCCCCAGCATTTT. Its translation is CASSLTGGPWGNQPQHF. The chain links TRBV28 to TRBJ1-5; TRBD1 matches at 10 bases. The CDR3 loop spans 17 amino acids. Germline V gene sequence: CDR1 MDHEN, CDR2 SYDVKM. V lost 3 bases and J lost 2; bases outside the gene matches: 7.

The J gene is TRBJ2-7, the V gene TRBV11-2; D uncertain. Deletions cut 1 base from V and 1 base from J, with 8 bases between. The CDR3 is 14 amino acids. Germline CDR1 SGHAT, CDR2 FQNNGV. The DNA of the CDR3 is TGTGCCAGCAGCTTAGCCGGTGCATCCTACGAGCAGTACTTC. Translation: CASSLAGASYEQYF.

Only one count was recorded for this clone. The genes are TRBV29-1 and TRBJ1-2; D not resolved. The germline CDR1 and CDR2 sequences are SQVTM and ANQGSEA. V lost 5 bases and J 3 bases, leaving 19 bases between the germline ends. The CDR3 consists of 15 residues. The chain's CDR3 is CSVLFMEEEYYGYTF. The CDR3 nucleotides read TGCAGCGTTCTATTTATGGAGGAAGAGTACTATGGCTACACCTTC.

The rearrangement links TRBV28 to TRBJ1-2, with TRBD1 matching over 7 bases. Trimming at V came to 6 bases and at J to 2 bases, leaving 3 bases not matched to a gene. CDR3 size: 13 residues. Germline CDR1 MDHEN, CDR2 SYDVKM. CDR3 amino acids: CASSEGQNYGYTF. The DNA of the CDR3 is TGTGCCAGCAGCGAGGGACAGAACTATGGCTACACCTTC.

This sequence joins TRBV5-1 and TRBJ2-7; 8 nucleotides line up with TRBD1. Unmatched junction bases numbered 7, after V lost 5 bases and J lost 0 bases. The CDR3 runs 15 residues. Germline CDR1 reads SGHRS; CDR2 reads YFSETQ. The CDR3 here is CASSQQGVGSYEQYF. DNA for the CDR3: TGCGCCAGCAGTCAACAGGGGGTGGGCTCCTACGAGCAGTACTTC.

This chain joins TRBV21-1 and TRBJ1-2; the DNA was not used to check the table's D call, TRBD1. TRBV21-1 is a pseudogene locus. This CDR3 comprises 13 residues. DNA for the CDR3: TGTGCCAGCAGCAAAGACAGGGCGAATGGCTACACCTTC. This gives the protein CASSKDRANGYTF.

This clone was seen a handful of times. CDR3 region: CASTPLSPLHF. CDR3 coding DNA: TGTGCCAGCACCCCTCTCTCACCCCTCCACTTT. The J gene is TRBJ1-6, the V gene TRBV6-5; D gene uncertain. Trimming left V 7 bases short and J 10 bases short, with 8 bases between. Looked up from germline, CDR1 is MNHEY and CDR2 is SVGAGI. The CDR3 consists of 11 residues.

Of note for this clone: At one end the junction does not follow the germline gene, possibly because of a read error. The CDR3 spells CASRVGQGLHF. CDR3 DNA sequence: TGTGCCAGCAGGGTGGGACAGGGGCTCCACTTC. The chain carries TRBV7-8 and TRBJ2-7; 10 positions match TRBD1. Germline values: CDR1 SGHVS, CDR2 FQNEAQ. The CDR3 runs 11 residues.

The gene calls are TRBV9 and TRBJ2-5, with 9 bases matching TRBD2. Germline-derived CDR1 and CDR2 are SGDLS and YYNGEE. The CDR3 has 15 amino acids. Germline trimming cut 5 bases from V and 4 bases from J; bases unmatched to any gene: 9. CDR3 sequence (DNA): TGTGCCAGCAGTCGAGGGCTAGCGGGGTCAGAGACCCAGTACTTC. This gives the protein CASSRGLAGSETQYF.

Only a few counts were recorded for this clone. The chain carries TRBV5-1 and TRBJ2-5, with D hard to call. The CDR3 sequence is 13 residues long. Germline V CDR1 and CDR2: SGHRS, YFSETQ. The germline V and J ends were trimmed by 0 bases and 5 bases, with 8 bases remaining between them. The CDR3 sequence: CASSLGDGETQYF. The CDR3 DNA reads TGCGCCAGCAGCTTGGGTGACGGGGAGACCCAGTACTTC. The full variable domain, completed using reference TRBV5-1 and TRBJ2-5, is KAGVTQTPRYLIKTRGQQVTLSCSPISGHRSVSWYQQTPGQGLQFLFEYFSETQRNKGNFPGRFSGRQFSNSRSEMNVSTLELGDSALYLCASSLGDGETQYFGPGTRLLVL.

V and J are TRBV10-3 and TRBJ2-1; 7 nucleotides line up with TRBD1. CDR3 length: 19 amino acids. V was clipped by 0 bases and J by 3 bases; unmatched bases: 14. The germline V gene has CDR1 ENHRY and CDR2 SYGVKD. Here the CDR3 reads CAISESGVWGQTDYNEQFF. The CDR3 DNA is TGTGCCATCAGTGAGTCGGGGGTATGGGGACAGACCGACTACAATGAGCAGTTCTTC.

The chain is built from TRBV27 and TRBJ2-7; D might be TRBD1 (5 bases). The germline V gene has CDR1 MNHEY and CDR2 SMNVEV (reference sequence). This CDR3 has 14 amino acids. Trimming stripped 6 bases from V and 2 bases from J, with 14 bases between. This CDR3 reads CASRDPGSPYEQYF. The CDR3 nucleotides read TGTGCCAGCAGGGATCCAGGGTCCCCCTACGAGCAGTACTTC.

The V call is TRBV27, the J call TRBJ1-5, with TRBD1 as a possible D gene (5 bases). CDR3 length: 15 amino acids. Looked up from germline, CDR1 is MNHEY and CDR2 is SMNVEV (reference sequence). V gave up 5 bases and J gave up 7 bases, with 18 bases separating them. CDR3 protein: CASSPRGAGGQPQHF. CDR3 DNA sequence: TGTGCCAGCAGTCCCAGAGGGGCCGGAGGGCAGCCCCAGCATTTT.

The chain recombines TRBV7-9 with TRBJ2-1, with TRBD2 matching over 7 bases. The CDR3 runs to 14 residues. Trimming at V came to 1 base and at J to 8 bases, leaving 5 bases not matched to a gene. Germline CDR1 reads SEHNR; CDR2 reads FQNEAQ (reference sequence). CDR3 sequence (DNA): TGTGCCAGCAGCTTAGGGACTAGTTGGGATGAGCAGTTCTTC. Its protein product is CASSLGTSWDEQFF.

CDR3: CASSVVGTNEQFF. For the CDR3, the DNA is TGTGCCAGCAGCGTAGTGGGGACAAATGAGCAGTTCTTC. The J gene is TRBJ2-1, the V gene TRBV9; weak D call: TRBD1 (6 bases). The CDR3 has 13 amino acids. V was trimmed by 0 bases and J by 7 bases, leaving 8 bases between them. CDR1 SGDLS and CDR2 YYNGEE come from the germline V gene.